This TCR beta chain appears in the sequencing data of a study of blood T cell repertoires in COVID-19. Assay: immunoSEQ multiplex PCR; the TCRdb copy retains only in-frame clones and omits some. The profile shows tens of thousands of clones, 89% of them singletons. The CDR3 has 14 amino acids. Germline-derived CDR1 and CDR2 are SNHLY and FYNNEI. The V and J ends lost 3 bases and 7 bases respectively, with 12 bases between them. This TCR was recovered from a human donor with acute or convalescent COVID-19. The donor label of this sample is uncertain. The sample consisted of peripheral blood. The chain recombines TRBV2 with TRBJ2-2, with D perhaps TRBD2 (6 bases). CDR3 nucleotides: TGTGCCAGCAGTGACCGACTCGGGAGCGGGGAGCTGTTTTTT. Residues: CASSDRLGSGELFF.